The following is a T cell receptor beta chain sequence with its context. The specificity of this receptor is unknown. One base away there is no much larger clone; base qualities are not given. Participants in the prospective study were aged 18 to 89 years, lived in 24 United States geographic areas, and enrolled through a virtual design. In the prospective study, participants were assigned to cohorts based on the clinical history participants reported in a screening survey and a study questionnaire. Recovered participants in ImmuneRACE Cohort 3 were defined by two consecutive negative NP/OP PCR tests, clearance by a healthcare professional, or resolution of symptoms. Mobile phlebotomists in the prospective study collected whole blood, serum and a nasopharyngeal or oropharyngeal swab from every participant. Prospective study participants could optionally give additional blood draws and questionnaires over a roughly two-month period. Blood samples from the prospective study were shipped frozen or at room temperature prior to DNA extraction.

This sample stems from a study of blood T cell repertoires in COVID-19 (dated by TCRdb to 2020 to 2021). Turning to the overall study: The collaborator samples originated in the United States, Italy and Spain and spanned the acute and convalescent phases of COVID-19. The material from the prospective study consisted of cDNA or gDNA derived from T cells, B-cell-depleted T cells, or PBMCs. The dataset comprised deeply sampled blood TCRbeta repertoires from subjects exposed to, actively infected with, or recovered from COVID-19. The repertoires were released in a freely available public database meant as a resource for research on the immune response to SARS-CoV-2. The samples were drawn from the first 160 participants of the ongoing ImmuneRACE study and from 1,254 subjects provided by 6 global collaborators. A de-identified subject ID, COVID-19 status, age in years and sex were almost always included in the sample metadata. Where available, HLA class I and class II types were obtained from metadata supplied by the sample provider rather than from assay-based typing. Overall results and qualifications from the work: The quantity of clinical and demographic metadata differed by source and by participant and was supplied without curation.

The CDR3 runs 13 residues from the cysteine to the phenylalanine. The sequence is cut down to CDR3 DNA, 39 bases in frame from base 1. Between the V and J ends, shortened by 4 bases and 6 bases respectively, the junction contains 14 bases. CDR1 is given as SGHKS and CDR2 as YYEKEE, both from the germline V gene (reference sequence). TCRbeta CDR3 regions were amplified from genomic DNA using the immunoSEQ Assay, a bias-controlled multiplex PCR. The original methods were these. Within the assay, amplification of reference gene primers was used to estimate how many nucleated cells each sample contained. To quantify the absolute abundance of each unique TCRbeta CDR3 rearrangement, sequence reads were collapsed and filtered. For each sample, productive Simpson clonality was calculated as the square root of Simpson's diversity index over productive rearrangements. TCRdb stores this immuneACCESS table with in-frame sequences only. Part of the clones is absent; in the studies checked, under half of the shortfall reflects unresolved V genes, and no reason is known for the rest. V and J calls and clone size are as listed in that table; D and trimming were resolved from the DNA. This sample has 300,000 to 350,000 clones in its table, and around 90% of those were observed once. The top ten hold 5% of the sample.

The receptor's source is a man aged 25-45 years who had recovered from COVID-19. This receptor chain uses TRBV5-5 and TRBJ2-7; the D segment could be TRBD2, given 5 matching bases. Sequenced sample: PBMCs or T cells enriched from blood (not recorded which). The CDR3 reads as follows: CASSRAGELEQYF. At the DNA level, the sequence is TGTGCCAGCAGCCGGGCCGGGGAACTCGAGCAGTACTTC.